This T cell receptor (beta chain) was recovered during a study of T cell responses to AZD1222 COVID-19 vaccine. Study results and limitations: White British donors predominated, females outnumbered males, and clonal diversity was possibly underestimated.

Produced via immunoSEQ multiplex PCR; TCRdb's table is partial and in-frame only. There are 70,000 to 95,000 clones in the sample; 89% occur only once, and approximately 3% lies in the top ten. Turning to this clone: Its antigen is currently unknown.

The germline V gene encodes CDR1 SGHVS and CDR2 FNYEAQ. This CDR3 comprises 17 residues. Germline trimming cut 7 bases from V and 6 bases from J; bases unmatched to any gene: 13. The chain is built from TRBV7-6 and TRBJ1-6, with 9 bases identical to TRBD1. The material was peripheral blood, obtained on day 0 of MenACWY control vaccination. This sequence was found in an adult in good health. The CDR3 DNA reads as TGTGCCAGCACCCTGCGGCCCGGGACAGGGACTAATTCACCCCTCCACTTT. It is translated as CASTLRPGTGTNSPLHF.